These 9 T cell receptor beta chains came from one sample sequenced in a study of regulatory and conventional T cells in RAG deficiency. The table came from immunoSEQ multiplex PCR; TCRdb's copy has only in-frame clones and leaves some out. The sample shows approximately 30,000 clones, around 96% of them seen only once. Conventional CD4+ T cells were sorted from blood as CD25-low CD127-high cells. This sample also belongs to another study, concerning regulatory T cells. From that report: The primer mix had 52 TRBV and 13 TRBJ primers.

The sequenced sample was CD25- CD4+ T cells sorted from blood. These receptors came from a human donor in good health.

Regarding this clone: The sample has other DNA sequences that encode this CDR3 too. The rearrangement links TRBV6-4 to TRBJ2-3, with 8 bases fitting TRBD1. Germline V lookup: CDR1 MRHNA, CDR2 SNTAGT. The CDR3 spans 16 residues. Losses at the gene ends were 2 bases for V and 5 bases for J; bases not matched to a gene: 9. CDR3 nucleotide sequence: TGTGCCAGCAGTGACGTCGGGACAGGATTTGGAGATACGCAGTATTTT. This translates into CASSDVGTGFGDTQYF.

V gene TRBV6-5 combines with J gene TRBJ1-5; D not certain. Trimming cost V 6 bases and J 4 bases, with 13 bases left between them. Germline V gene data show CDR1 as MNHEY and CDR2 as SVGAGI. The CDR3 has 14 residues. The CDR3 nucleotides read TGTGCCAGCAGCCGGCGGCAGCTAAATCAGCCCCAGCATTTT. Translation gives CASSRRQLNQPQHF.

The J gene is TRBJ2-5, the V gene TRBV7-2; weak D call: TRBD2 (5 bases). Germline CDR1 is SGHTA and CDR2 is FQGNSA. This CDR3 is 14 amino acids long. V lost 4 bases to trimming and J lost 5 bases, with 14 bases between them. CDR3 in amino acids: CASSSGLFLETQYF. The DNA of the CDR3 is TGTGCCAGCAGCTCTGGACTCTTCCTGGAGACCCAGTACTTC.

J is TRBJ1-3 and V is TRBV30; perhaps TRBD1 as D (6 bases). V was shortened by 0 bases and J by 3 bases, with 6 bases between the two germline ends. Germline CDR1 and CDR2: GTSNPN and SVGIG (reference sequence). The CDR3 sequence is 13 residues long. The chain's CDR3 is CAWSVGGGNTIYF. The CDR3 nucleotides are TGTGCCTGGAGTGTAGGGGGTGGAAACACCATATATTTT.

The rearrangement joins TRBV5-6 to TRBJ2-7, with a weak D call TRBD1 (6 bases). The V and J ends lost 4 bases and 0 bases respectively, with 14 bases between them. Germline V gene data show CDR1 as SGHDT and CDR2 as YYEEEE. The CDR3 runs 15 residues. The CDR3 here is CASSTTARGSYEQYF. CDR3 sequence (DNA): TGTGCCAGCAGCACGACCGCCAGGGGCTCCTACGAGCAGTACTTC. The complete variable domain, with remaining parts taken from reference TRBV5-6 and TRBJ2-7, reads DAGVTQSPTHLIKTRGQQVTLRCSPKSGHDTVSWYQQALGQGPQFIFQYYEEEERQRGNFPDRFSGHQFPNYSSELNVNALLLGDSALYLCASSTTARGSYEQYFGPGTRLTVT.

This chain uses TRBV5-1 with TRBJ2-2; 9 positions agree with TRBD1. The CDR3 extends over 19 amino acids. From germline, CDR1 is SGHRS and CDR2 YFSETQ. The ends lost 3 bases at V and 2 bases at J; junction bases unmatched: 14. In nucleotides, the CDR3 is TGCGCCAGCAGCTCGGAAGGGTACAGGGGGCCCTCCAACACCGGGGAGCTGTTTTTT. Protein product: CASSSEGYRGPSNTGELFF.

This clone has a single count. The chain recombines TRBV5-5 with TRBJ1-6, with D possibly being TRBD1 (5 bases). From germline, CDR1 is SGHKS and CDR2 YYEKEE (reference sequence). V lost 5 bases and J 5 bases, leaving 17 bases between the germline ends. The CDR3 length is 16 residues. The CDR3: CASSQHTRADNSPLHF. The CDR3, as DNA: TGTGCCAGCAGTCAACACACCAGGGCGGATAATTCACCCCTCCACTTT.

The chain carries TRBV4-1 and TRBJ1-6, with D hard to call. Trimming pared 0 bases from V and 8 bases from J, leaving 14 bases between. This CDR3 comprises 16 residues. Germline lookup yields CDR1 MGHRA and CDR2 YSYEKL. CDR3 coding DNA: TGCGCCAGCAGCCAAGATCTCCAGGCTTGGGATTCACCCCTCCACTTT. Translating it yields CASSQDLQAWDSPLHF.

The V call is TRBV28, the J call TRBJ1-2; D possibly corresponds to TRBD1 (6 bases). The CDR3 is 13 amino acids. Trimming left V 5 bases short and J 5 bases short, with 12 bases between. The V gene's germline CDR1 is MDHEN and CDR2 SYDVKM. As DNA, the CDR3 is TGTGCCAGCAGTACTCATCAGGGGTATGGCTACACCTTC. As protein: CASSTHQGYGYTF.